The next 9 T cell receptor beta chains were all read from a single sample in a study of T cell responses to AZD1222 COVID-19 vaccine. Some clones are missing from TCRdb's copy, which holds only in-frame ones; the method was immunoSEQ multiplex PCR. The sample contains about 120,000 clones, around 86% of which appear only once. The specimen comprised peripheral blood, sampled on day 0 of AZD1222 vaccination. Source of these receptors: an adult in good health.

The CDR3 region has the DNA TGTGCCAGTAAGGTACAGGGTTCTCAAGAGACCCAGTACTTC. This encodes CASKVQGSQETQYF. The chain carries TRBV19 and TRBJ2-5, with a weak D call TRBD1 (6 bases). Trimming took off 7 bases at V and 2 bases at J, with 14 bases between the two ends. Germline V gene data show CDR1 as LNHDA and CDR2 as SQIVND (reference sequence). The CDR3 loop spans 14 amino acids.

The CDR3 sequence: CASSVGGGREKLFF. The CDR3 DNA reads as TGTGCCAGCAGTGTTGGGGGTGGCCGTGAAAAACTGTTTTTT. V is TRBV2 and J is TRBJ1-4, with a weak D call TRBD1 (5 bases). The CDR3 is 14 amino acids. CDR1 and CDR2 from the germline V gene are SNHLY and FYNNEI. Deletions cut 4 bases from V and 7 bases from J, with 13 bases between.

CDR3 protein: CASSQGSANHSPLHF. The CDR3, as DNA: TGTGCCAGCAGCCAGGGTTCGGCGAACCATTCACCCCTCCACTTT. This chain links TRBV3-1 (or the pseudogene TRBV3-2) with TRBJ1-6; D gene unclear. The V end was cut by 3 bases, the J end by 8 bases, with 14 bases between. CDR3 size: 15 residues. Germline CDR1 LGHDT, CDR2 YNNKEL (reference sequence).

This chain links TRBV28 with TRBJ1-3; D not certain. The germline CDR1 and CDR2 sequences are MDHEN and SYDVKM. There are 15 residues in the CDR3. Trimming left V 1 base short and J 0 bases short, with 7 bases between. The CDR3 DNA reads TGTGCCAGCAGTTTATCTTTCCGCTCTGGAAACACCATATATTTT. It encodes CASSLSFRSGNTIYF.

A few counts support this clone. The rearrangement uses TRBV24-1 and TRBJ1-2; 7 nucleotides align to TRBD1. Unmatched junction bases numbered 6, after V lost 9 bases and J lost 3 bases. CDR3 length equals 13 residues. From germline, CDR1 is KGHDR and CDR2 SFDVKD. In nucleotides, the CDR3 is TGTGCCACCGGAGAGCAGGGGGACTATGGCTACACCTTC. This sequence encodes CATGEQGDYGYTF.

This chain joins TRBV2 and TRBJ1-6, with a weak D call TRBD1 (6 bases). This CDR3 has 15 amino acids. Trimming shortened V by 7 bases and J by 0 bases, and 10 bases separated the two germline ends. The germline CDR1 and CDR2 sequences are SNHLY and FYNNEI. The CDR3 sequence: CASKGESSYNSPLHF. CDR3 in DNA: TGTGCCAGCAAGGGGGAGAGCTCCTATAATTCACCCCTCCACTTT. The whole variable domain, filled in from reference TRBV2 and TRBJ1-6, reads EPEVTQTPSHQVTQMGQEVILRCVPISNHLYFYWYRQILGQKVEFLVSFYNNEISEKSEIFDDQFSVERPDGSNFTLKIRSTKLEDSAMYFCASKGESSYNSPLHFGNGTRLTVT.

The V call is TRBV19, the J call TRBJ1-5; D unclear. CDR1 LNHDA and CDR2 SQIVND come from the germline V gene (reference sequence). The CDR3 consists of 16 residues. The V and J ends lost 3 bases and 4 bases respectively, with 16 bases between them. Written as DNA, the CDR3 is TGTGCCAGTAGTATCGAGGGCCTGGGGTCTAATCAGCCCCAGCATTTT. As protein: CASSIEGLGSNQPQHF.

The chain links TRBV19 to TRBJ2-4; no clear D. V was trimmed by 6 bases and J by 2 bases, leaving 8 bases between them. The CDR3 runs to 13 residues. Germline lookup yields CDR1 LNHDA and CDR2 SQIVND (reference sequence). CDR3 residues: CASRLAPKNIQYF. As DNA, the CDR3 is TGTGCCAGTAGGCTGGCCCCCAAAAACATTCAGTACTTC.

The chain uses TRBV4-1 and TRBJ1-5; D uncertain. CDR1 and CDR2 (germline): MGHRA, YSYEKL. V lost 4 bases and J 0 bases, leaving 16 bases between the germline ends. CDR3 size: 17 residues. CDR3 in DNA: TGCGCCAGCAGCCCCCGCGAAGGCAGCAATAGCAATCAGCCCCAGCATTTT. As protein: CASSPREGSNSNQPQHF.